The 5 T cell receptor beta chains presented below share a single source sample, sequenced in a study of siplizumab effects on memory and regulatory T cells. Sequenced by immunoSEQ multiplex PCR; TCRdb stores in-frame clones only, minus some. This sample has about 50,000 clones, with about 88% found just once. The sample consisted of naive CD8+ T cells sorted from blood. These TCRs come from a human donor in good health.

The rearrangement links TRBV7-3 to TRBJ1-6; a possible D gene is TRBD1 (6 bases). Looked up from germline, CDR1 is SGHTA and CDR2 is FQGTGA. This CDR3 has 15 residues. The germline V and J ends were trimmed by 0 bases and 9 bases, with 12 bases remaining between them. CDR3 DNA: TGTGCCAGCAGCTTAACGTCAGGGGTGGGTTCACCCCTCCACTTT. This encodes CASSLTSGVGSPLHF. Complete variable domain (other parts from reference TRBV7-3 and TRBJ1-6): GAGVSQTPSNKVTEKGKYVELRCDPISGHTALYWYRQSLGQGPEFLIYFQGTGAADDSGLPNDRFFAVRPEGSVSTLKIQRTERGDSAVYLCASSLTSGVGSPLHFGNGTRLTVT.

The V and J genes are TRBV25-1 and TRBJ2-7; maybe TRBD1 (5 bases). The V gene's germline CDR1 is MGHDK and CDR2 SYGVNS. The CDR3 is made up of 15 amino acids. V lost 8 bases, J lost 5 bases, and 22 bases lay in between. This chain's CDR3 is CASGFTTRVGDEQYF. CDR3 nucleotides: TGTGCCAGCGGCTTTACGACCAGGGTGGGCGACGAGCAGTACTTC.

J is TRBJ2-2 and V is TRBV29-1; 12 bases line up with TRBD2. With V trimmed by 6 bases and J by 6 bases, 8 bases remained unmatched. Germline-derived CDR1 and CDR2 are SQVTM and ANQGSEA. CDR3 size: 15 residues. This CDR3 is CSVRSSGGAAGELFF. In DNA form, the CDR3 reads TGCAGCGTGAGATCTAGCGGGGGGGCAGCCGGGGAGCTGTTTTTT.

This clone was seen a few times. The rearrangement links TRBV19 to TRBJ1-1, with D maybe TRBD1 (6 bases). The CDR3 totals 15 residues. Germline-derived CDR1 and CDR2 are LNHDA and SQIVND (reference sequence). V dropped 7 bases and J dropped 0 bases, with 15 bases sitting between them. The CDR3 DNA reads as TGTGCCAGTACCCAGGGGCGGCAGATGAACACTGAAGCTTTCTTT. It codes for CASTQGRQMNTEAFF. The variable domain in full, completed from reference TRBV19 and TRBJ1-1, reads DGGITQSPKYLFRKEGQNVTLSCEQNLNHDAMYWYRQDPGQGLRLIYYSQIVNDFQKGDIAEGYSVSREKKESFPLTVTSAQKNPTAFYLCASTQGRQMNTEAFFGQGTRLTVV.

The chain joins TRBV7-6 to TRBJ1-4; D is undetermined. The V gene's germline CDR1 is SGHVS and CDR2 FNYEAQ. The V end was cut by 4 bases, the J end by 10 bases, with 16 bases between. The CDR3 consists of 14 residues. CDR3 residues: CASSSSLVDGKLFF. DNA of the CDR3: TGTGCCAGCAGCTCCTCCCTGGTTGACGGAAAACTGTTTTTT.